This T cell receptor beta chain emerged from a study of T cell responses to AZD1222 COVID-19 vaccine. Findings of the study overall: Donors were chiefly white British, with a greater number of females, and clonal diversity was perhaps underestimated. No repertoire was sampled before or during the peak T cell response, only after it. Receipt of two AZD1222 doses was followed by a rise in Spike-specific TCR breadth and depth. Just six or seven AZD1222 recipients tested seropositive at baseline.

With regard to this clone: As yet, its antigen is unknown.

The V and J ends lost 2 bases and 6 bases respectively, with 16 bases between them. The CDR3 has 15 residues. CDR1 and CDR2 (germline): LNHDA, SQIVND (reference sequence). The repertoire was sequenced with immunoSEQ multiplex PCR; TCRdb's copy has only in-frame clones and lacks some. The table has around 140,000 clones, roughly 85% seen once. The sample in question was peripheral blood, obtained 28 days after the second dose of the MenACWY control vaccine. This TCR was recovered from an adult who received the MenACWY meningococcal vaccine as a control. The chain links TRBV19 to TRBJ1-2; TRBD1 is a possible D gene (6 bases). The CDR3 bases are TGTGCCAGTAGTATACAGCAGGGGAGGAGAAATGGCTACACCTTC. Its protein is CASSIQQGRRNGYTF.